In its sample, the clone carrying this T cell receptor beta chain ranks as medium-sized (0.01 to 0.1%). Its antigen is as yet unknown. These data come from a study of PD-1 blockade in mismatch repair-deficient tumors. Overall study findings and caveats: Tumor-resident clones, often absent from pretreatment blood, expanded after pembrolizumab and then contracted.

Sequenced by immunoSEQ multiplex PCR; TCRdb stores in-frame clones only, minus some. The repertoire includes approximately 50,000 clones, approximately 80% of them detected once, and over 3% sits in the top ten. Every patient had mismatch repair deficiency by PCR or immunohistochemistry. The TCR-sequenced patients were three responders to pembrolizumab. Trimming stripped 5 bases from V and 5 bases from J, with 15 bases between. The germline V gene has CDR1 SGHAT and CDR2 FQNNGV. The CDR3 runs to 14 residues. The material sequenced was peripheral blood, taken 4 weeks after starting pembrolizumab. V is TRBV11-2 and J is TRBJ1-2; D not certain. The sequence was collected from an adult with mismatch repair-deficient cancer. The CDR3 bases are TGTGCCAGCAGCGAAAGCCCCGCGGAGTATGGCTACACCTTC. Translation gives CASSESPAEYGYTF. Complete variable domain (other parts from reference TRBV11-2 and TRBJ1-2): EAGVAQSPRYKIIEKRQSVAFWCNPISGHATLYWYQQILGQGPKLLIQFQNNGVVDDSQLPKDRFSAERLKGVDSTLKIQPAKLEDSAVYLCASSESPAEYGYTFGSGTRLTVV.